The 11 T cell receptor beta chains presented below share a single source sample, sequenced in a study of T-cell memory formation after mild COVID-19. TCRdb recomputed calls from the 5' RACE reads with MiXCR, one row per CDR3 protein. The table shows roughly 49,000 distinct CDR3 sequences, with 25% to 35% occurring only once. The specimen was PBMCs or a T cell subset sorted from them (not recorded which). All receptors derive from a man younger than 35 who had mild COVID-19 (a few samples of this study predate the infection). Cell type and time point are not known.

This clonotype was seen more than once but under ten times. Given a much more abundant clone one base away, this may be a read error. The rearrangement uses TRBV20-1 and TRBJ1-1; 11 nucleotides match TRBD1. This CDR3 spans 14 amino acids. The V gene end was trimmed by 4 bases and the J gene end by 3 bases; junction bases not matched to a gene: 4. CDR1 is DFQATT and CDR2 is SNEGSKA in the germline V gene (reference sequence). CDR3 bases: TGCAGTGCTAAGGGGACAGGGGGGGACACTGAAGCTTTCTTT. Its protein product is CSAKGTGGDTEAFF.

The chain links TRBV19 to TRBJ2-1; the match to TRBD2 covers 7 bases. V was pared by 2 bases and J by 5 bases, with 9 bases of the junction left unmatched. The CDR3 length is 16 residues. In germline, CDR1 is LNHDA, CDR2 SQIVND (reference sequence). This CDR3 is CASSITPSGANNEQFF. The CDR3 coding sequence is TGTGCCAGTAGTATAACCCCGAGCGGGGCGAACAATGAGCAGTTCTTC.

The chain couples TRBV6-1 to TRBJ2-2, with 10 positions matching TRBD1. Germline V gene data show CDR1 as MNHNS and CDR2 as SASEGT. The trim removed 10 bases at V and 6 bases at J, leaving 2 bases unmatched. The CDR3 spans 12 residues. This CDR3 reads CANGQGAGELFF. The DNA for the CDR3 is TGTGCCAACGGACAGGGGGCCGGGGAGCTGTTTTTT.

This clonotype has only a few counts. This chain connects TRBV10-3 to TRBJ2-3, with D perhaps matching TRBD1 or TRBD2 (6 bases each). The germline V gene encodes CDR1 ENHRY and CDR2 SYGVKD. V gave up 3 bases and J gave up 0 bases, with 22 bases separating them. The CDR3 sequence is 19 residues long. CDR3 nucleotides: TGTGCCATCAGTGACCCCGATGGGCGGGGCAGGGGTAGCACAGATACGCAGTATTTT. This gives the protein CAISDPDGRGRGSTDTQYF.

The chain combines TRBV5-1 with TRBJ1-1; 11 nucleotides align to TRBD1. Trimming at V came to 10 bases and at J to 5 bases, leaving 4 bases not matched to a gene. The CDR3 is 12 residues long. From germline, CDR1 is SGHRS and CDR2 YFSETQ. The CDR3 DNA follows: TGCGCCCCGGACAGGGGGCGGACTGAAGCTTTCTTT. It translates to CAPDRGRTEAFF.

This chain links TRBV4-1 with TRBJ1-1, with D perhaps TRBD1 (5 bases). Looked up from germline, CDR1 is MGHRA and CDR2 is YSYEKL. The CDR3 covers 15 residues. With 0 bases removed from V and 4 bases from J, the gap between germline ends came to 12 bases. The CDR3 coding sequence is TGCGCCAGCAGCCAAGATTTGGGGGGAGGCACTGAAGCTTTCTTT. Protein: CASSQDLGGGTEAFF.

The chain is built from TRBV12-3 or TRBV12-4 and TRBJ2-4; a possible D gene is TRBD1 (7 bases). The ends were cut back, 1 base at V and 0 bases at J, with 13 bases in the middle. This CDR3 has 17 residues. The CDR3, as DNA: TGTGCCAGCAGTTTAGAGGGGGCGGGGCTAGCCAAAAACATTCAGTACTTC. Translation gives CASSLEGAGLAKNIQYF.

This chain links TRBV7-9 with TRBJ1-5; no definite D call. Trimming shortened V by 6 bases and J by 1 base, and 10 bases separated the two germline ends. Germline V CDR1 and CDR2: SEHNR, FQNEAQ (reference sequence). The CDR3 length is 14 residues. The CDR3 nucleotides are TGTGCCAGCAGTAAGGGAGCCAGCAATCAGCCCCAGCATTTT. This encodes CASSKGASNQPQHF.

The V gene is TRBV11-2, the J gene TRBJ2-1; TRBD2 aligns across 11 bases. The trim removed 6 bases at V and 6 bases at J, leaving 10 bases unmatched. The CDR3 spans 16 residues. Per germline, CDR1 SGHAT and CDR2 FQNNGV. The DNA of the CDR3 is TGTGCCAGCAGATACCCCTCTAGCGGGGGGACCAATGAGCAGTTCTTC. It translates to CASRYPSSGGTNEQFF.

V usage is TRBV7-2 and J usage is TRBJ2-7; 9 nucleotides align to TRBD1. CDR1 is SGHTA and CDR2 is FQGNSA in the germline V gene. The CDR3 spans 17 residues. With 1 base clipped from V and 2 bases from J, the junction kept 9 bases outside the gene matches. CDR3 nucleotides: TGTGCCAGCAGCTTAGAGTGGGGACAGGGTGGGCCCTACGAGCAGTACTTC. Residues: CASSLEWGQGGPYEQYF.

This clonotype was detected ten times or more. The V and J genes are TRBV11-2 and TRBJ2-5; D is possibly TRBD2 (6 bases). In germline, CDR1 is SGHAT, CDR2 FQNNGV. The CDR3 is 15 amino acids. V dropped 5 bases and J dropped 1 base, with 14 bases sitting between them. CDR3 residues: CASSPPAGGQETQYF. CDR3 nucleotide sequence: TGTGCCAGCAGCCCCCCCGCCGGGGGCCAAGAGACCCAGTACTTC.